This T cell receptor beta chain was sequenced in a study of blood T cell repertoires in COVID-19. Profiling relied on immunoSEQ multiplex PCR, and the TCRdb table lists in-frame clones only, not all of them. Here the sample spans about 140,000 clones, approximately 80% being singletons. A single count supports this clone. This CDR3 region has 15 residues. J was trimmed by 2 bases and V by 5 bases; bases with no gene match: 6. CDR1 is SGHTA and CDR2 is FQGNSA in the germline V gene. The receptor was isolated from a man between 65 and 85 years old who had recovered from COVID-19. This chain uses TRBV7-2 with TRBJ2-1; 7 bases line up with TRBD1. What was sequenced was peripheral blood. The CDR3, as DNA: TGTGCCAGCAGCACGGGACAGTTCGCCTACAATGAGCAGTTCTTC. It yields the protein CASSTGQFAYNEQFF.